The 23 T cell receptor beta chains reported below all come from one sample, sequenced in a study of cytomegalovirus exposure and HLA in healthy donors. Vbeta (60) and Jbeta (13) primers were used in the PCR. Using immunoSEQ multiplex PCR, the repertoire was profiled, and TCRdb retains in-frame clones only, with some absent. The sample has 100,000 to 150,000 clones; over 65% are singletons. Sequencing was performed on PBMCs. Source of these receptors: a female donor in good health and CMV-seropositive.

This clone was counted a single time. The rearrangement uses TRBV10-2 and TRBJ2-1, with 11 positions matching TRBD2. The CDR3 is 16 residues long. Trimming took 2 bases from V and 5 from J; bases not matched to a gene: 5. The germline V gene has CDR1 WSHSY and CDR2 SAAADI. CDR3 in amino acids: CASSEASGRRDNEQFF. In DNA, the CDR3 is TGCGCCAGCAGTGAGGCTAGCGGGAGGAGGGACAATGAGCAGTTCTTC.

The rearrangement joins TRBV25-1 to TRBJ2-7; TRBD1 agrees at 7 bases. CDR3 length: 13 residues. The trim removed 2 bases at V and 3 bases at J, leaving 1 base unmatched. The V gene's germline CDR1 is MGHDK and CDR2 SYGVNS. CDR3 DNA: TGTGCCAGCAGTGAAAGGGACAGCTACGAGCAGTACTTC. Its translation is CASSERDSYEQYF.

The V call is TRBV6-1, the J call TRBJ1-5; maybe TRBD1 (5 bases). Trimming removed 2 bases at V and 8 bases at J, with 13 bases between. The length of the CDR3 is 14 residues. Germline V gene lookup returns CDR1 MNHNS and CDR2 SASEGT. CDR3 nucleotide sequence: TGTGCCAGCAGTGAATTAGGGGAGCGGGAGCCCCAGCATTTT. It codes for CASSELGEREPQHF.

The V gene is TRBV5-1, the J gene TRBJ2-1; 13 bases are shared with TRBD2. J was trimmed by 7 bases and V by 0 bases; bases with no gene match: 7. Germline V gene lookup returns CDR1 SGHRS and CDR2 YFSETQ. The CDR3 runs to 17 residues. In DNA form, the CDR3 reads TGCGCCAGCAGCTTGGGTAGACTAGCGGGAGGAGGTAATGAGCAGTTCTTC. It translates to CASSLGRLAGGGNEQFF. The full variable domain, in which reference TRBV5-1 and TRBJ2-1 provide the parts outside the CDR3, is KAGVTQTPRYLIKTRGQQVTLSCSPISGHRSVSWYQQTPGQGLQFLFEYFSETQRNKGNFPGRFSGRQFSNSRSEMNVSTLELGDSALYLCASSLGRLAGGGNEQFFGPGTRLTVL.

J is TRBJ1-2 and V is TRBV5-5, with 9 bases matching TRBD1. V was clipped by 5 bases and J by 8 bases; unmatched bases: 10. There are 14 residues in the CDR3. CDR1 is SGHKS and CDR2 is YYEKEE in the germline V gene (reference sequence). The CDR3 reads CASSSWTGVGGYTF. The CDR3 DNA sequence: TGTGCCAGCAGTTCCTGGACAGGGGTAGGGGGCTACACCTTC.

V and J are TRBV12-5 and TRBJ2-5, with D perhaps matching TRBD1 (6 bases). The CDR3 consists of 16 residues. Trimming took off 4 bases at V and 4 bases at J, with 19 bases between the two ends. Germline assignment: CDR1 LGHNT and CDR2 FRNRAP. The DNA of the CDR3 is TGTGCTAGTGGTTCTGCCTCGCTAACAGGGAGAGAGACCCAGTACTTC. It codes for CASGSASLTGRETQYF.

This chain links TRBV30 with TRBJ1-5; D might be TRBD1 (5 bases). This CDR3 has 13 amino acids. Germline loops: CDR1 GTSNPN, CDR2 SVGIG (reference sequence). V was trimmed by 4 bases and J by 7 bases, leaving 14 bases between them. CDR3 sequence: CAWTGTGGQPQHF. The DNA of the CDR3 is TGTGCCTGGACGGGGACTGGGGGGCAGCCCCAGCATTTT.

This clone was observed a single time. The chain couples TRBV5-5 to TRBJ2-5; TRBD2 aligns across 9 bases. The DNA end is more similar to TRBJ2-7, so the J call may be wrong. The CDR3 runs 15 residues. Germline assignment: CDR1 SGHKS and CDR2 YYEKEE (reference sequence). CDR3 in amino acids: CASSLRGGGAIEQYF. The DNA for the CDR3 is TGTGCCAGCAGCTTGAGAGGCGGGGGGGCTATCGAGCAGTACTTC.

To note about this clone: This same CDR3 is encoded by further DNA sequences in the sample. The rearrangement links TRBV5-1 to TRBJ2-1; D unclear. Trimming took off 0 bases at V and 6 bases at J, with 10 bases between the two ends. The CDR3 is 14 amino acids. CDR1 and CDR2 (germline): SGHRS, YFSETQ. The CDR3 DNA follows: TGCGCCAGCAGCTTGGTTTCGACGGGCAATGAGCAGTTCTTC. The encoded protein is CASSLVSTGNEQFF.

V gene TRBV7-3 combines with J gene TRBJ2-2; maybe TRBD1 (6 bases). Germline CDR1 SGHTA, CDR2 FQGTGA. Trimming removed 5 bases from V and 1 base from J, with 11 bases in between. This CDR3 is built from 15 residues. The CDR3 DNA is TGTGCCAGCAGCGACAGGACTGGGAACACCGGGGAGCTGTTTTTT. Translated, it gives CASSDRTGNTGELFF.

About this clone itself: The sample carries other DNA sequences with the same CDR3. The chain is built from TRBV18 and TRBJ1-1; the D gene is possibly TRBD1 (6 bases). V was pared by 3 bases and J by 0 bases, with 8 bases between. The CDR3 consists of 14 residues. Germline V gene sequence: CDR1 KGHSH, CDR2 LQKENI. The CDR3 spells CASSPGQLNTEAFF. The CDR3 nucleotides read TGTGCCAGCTCACCGGGACAATTGAACACTGAAGCTTTCTTT.

The chain links TRBV28 to TRBJ1-1; 8 positions agree with TRBD1. The CDR3 spans 16 residues. In germline, CDR1 is MDHEN, CDR2 SYDVKM. Unmatched junction bases numbered 13, after V lost 7 bases and J lost 3 bases. CDR3: CASIGTGTMKDTEAFF. DNA of the CDR3: TGTGCCAGCATTGGGACAGGAACGATGAAGGACACTGAAGCTTTCTTT.

This clone was seen more than once but under ten times. The gene calls are TRBV19 and TRBJ2-2; the D gene is possibly TRBD1 (6 bases). The length of the CDR3 is 14 residues. V gave up 10 bases and J gave up 0 bases, with 12 bases separating them. The V gene's germline CDR1 is LNHDA and CDR2 SQIVND (reference sequence). CDR3 amino acids: CATQGGPNTGELFF. The CDR3 nucleotides are TGTGCCACCCAAGGGGGTCCGAACACCGGGGAGCTGTTTTTT.

The chain combines TRBV5-6 with TRBJ1-2; 9 positions match TRBD1. Per germline, CDR1 SGHDT and CDR2 YYEEEE. The CDR3 sequence is 15 residues long. Trimming removed 5 bases from V and 4 bases from J; junction bases left unmatched: 9. The CDR3 region is CASRSRDREIYGYTF. CDR3 bases: TGTGCCAGCAGGTCCCGGGACAGGGAGATCTATGGCTACACCTTC. The full variable domain, rest sourced from reference TRBV5-6 and TRBJ1-2, is DAGVTQSPTHLIKTRGQQVTLRCSPKSGHDTVSWYQQALGQGPQFIFQYYEEEERQRGNFPDRFSGHQFPNYSSELNVNALLLGDSALYLCASRSRDREIYGYTFGSGTRLTVV.

This clone was seen more than once but under ten times. The V gene is TRBV5-8, the J gene TRBJ1-1, with 9 positions matching TRBD1. The germline gives CDR1 SGHTS, CDR2 YDEGEE. After removal of 4 bases from V and 0 bases from J, the junction contained 10 bases not matched to a gene. This CDR3 region has 17 residues. CDR3 in DNA: TGTGCCAGCAGCCCCGACAGGGGGGGGATCATGAACACTGAAGCTTTCTTT. Its protein is CASSPDRGGIMNTEAFF.

The rearrangement uses TRBV6-1 and TRBJ1-1, with 8 bases fitting TRBD1. Germline CDR1 is MNHNS and CDR2 is SASEGT. The CDR3 spans 14 residues. The J segment lost 8 bases and the V segment lost 0 bases, leaving 5 bases of the junction unmatched. The CDR3 DNA follows: TGTGCCAGCAGTGAAGCGGGGACAGGCGGAGAAGCTTTCTTT. Its translation: CASSEAGTGGEAFF.

This clone was detected only a few times. This sequence joins TRBV28 and TRBJ2-5; D possibly corresponds to TRBD1 (6 bases). V gave up 3 bases and J gave up 5 bases, with 16 bases separating them. The CDR3 contains 15 residues. Germline assignment: CDR1 MDHEN and CDR2 SYDVKM. The CDR3 spells CASSLVVGARETQYF. In DNA, the CDR3 is TGTGCCAGCAGTTTGGTTGTGGGGGCTCGGGAGACCCAGTACTTC.

The genes are TRBV19 and TRBJ1-1; D remains unclear. The CDR3 is made up of 13 amino acids. Germline V gene sequence: CDR1 LNHDA, CDR2 SQIVND (reference sequence). Trimming removed 5 bases at V and 4 bases at J, with 11 bases between. The CDR3, as DNA: TGTGCCAGTAGTCCAAGGAGCGGCACTGAAGCTTTCTTT. Amino acids: CASSPRSGTEAFF.

The J gene is TRBJ2-5, the V gene TRBV18, with TRBD1 matching over 9 bases. The CDR3 is 15 amino acids. The germline V gene has CDR1 KGHSH and CDR2 LQKENI. J gave up 4 bases and V 4 bases, and 7 bases lay outside the gene matches. CDR3 region: CASSRTGVLGETQYF. The CDR3 DNA sequence: TGTGCCAGCTCACGGACAGGGGTATTAGGAGAGACCCAGTACTTC.

The chain has TRBV5-5 and TRBJ1-5; perhaps TRBD1 as D (6 bases). Germline CDR1 reads SGHKS; CDR2 reads YYEKEE (reference sequence). The CDR3 runs 14 residues. V dropped 3 bases and J dropped 3 bases, with 10 bases sitting between them. DNA of the CDR3: TGTGCCAGCAGCTCGGGACACCTCAATCAGCCCCAGCATTTT. Its protein product is CASSSGHLNQPQHF.

This clone has more than one count but fewer than ten. The gene calls are TRBV7-3 and TRBJ2-3; 8 bases line up with TRBD1. This CDR3 spans 16 amino acids. V lost 5 bases, J lost 1 base, and 8 bases stayed unmatched. Looked up from germline, CDR1 is SGHTA and CDR2 is FQGTGA. This CDR3 is CASSKLPGQGTDTQYF. The CDR3 bases are TGTGCCAGCAGCAAACTTCCGGGACAGGGCACAGATACGCAGTATTTT.

The chain joins TRBV7-9 to TRBJ2-1; 7 bases align to TRBD2. The length of the CDR3 is 15 residues. Trimming removed 0 bases from V and 6 bases from J; junction bases left unmatched: 5. Germline values: CDR1 SEHNR, CDR2 FQNEAQ (reference sequence). The DNA of the CDR3 is TGTGCCAGCAGCTTAGCCGGGACTATGGGCAATGAGCAGTTCTTC. Protein sequence: CASSLAGTMGNEQFF.

The chain links TRBV18 to TRBJ1-1, with 8 positions matching TRBD1. V shed 6 bases, J shed 8 bases, and the junction held 5 bases outside the gene matches. The CDR3 is 12 residues long. The V gene's germline CDR1 is KGHSH and CDR2 LQKENI. CDR3 in amino acids: CASSPRQGEAFF. In nucleotides, the CDR3 is TGTGCCAGCTCCCCTAGACAGGGGGAAGCTTTCTTT. The full variable domain, rest sourced from reference TRBV18 and TRBJ1-1, is NAGVMQNPRHLVRRRGQEARLRCSPMKGHSHVYWYRQLPEEGLKFMVYLQKENIIDESGMPKERFSAEFPKEGPSILRIQQVVRGDSAAYFCASSPRQGEAFFGQGTRLTVV.